These 14 T cell receptor beta chains came from one sample sequenced in a study of T cell repertoires in cytomegalovirus infection. TCRdb passed the reads through MiXCR, listing each CDR3 protein once. The sample has approximately 70,000 distinct CDR3 sequences, 4% seen once. Material for sequencing was PBMCs. These receptors were obtained from a human donor in good health (CMV status not recorded). Some clones in this sample may be carry-over from other donors' samples.

This clonotype has ten or more counts. The chain recombines TRBV7-2 with TRBJ2-2; D might be TRBD2 (6 bases). CDR3 size: 15 residues. V lost 0 bases to trimming and J lost 4 bases, with 9 bases between them. Germline lookup yields CDR1 SGHTA and CDR2 FQGNSA. The CDR3 sequence: CASSLALGGTGELFF. CDR3 nucleotide sequence: TGTGCCAGCAGCTTAGCGTTGGGGGGCACCGGGGAGCTGTTTTTT.

This clonotype was seen ten or more times. The chain recombines TRBV29-1 with TRBJ1-1, with D possibly being TRBD1 (6 bases). Trimming shortened V by 4 bases and J by 7 bases, and 13 bases separated the two germline ends. The CDR3 has 12 residues. CDR1 is SQVTM, CDR2 ANQGSEA, per germline. This chain's CDR3 is CSVVPGQNEAFF. The CDR3 nucleotides read TGCAGCGTTGTTCCTGGACAGAATGAAGCTTTCTTT.

This clonotype was seen repeatedly, ten times or more. The J gene is TRBJ2-4, the V gene TRBV7-2, with unresolved D. The germline V and J ends were trimmed by 5 bases and 0 bases, with 11 bases remaining between them. CDR3 size: 15 residues. CDR1 and CDR2 (germline): SGHTA, FQGNSA. Here the CDR3 DNA reads TGTGCCAGCAGCCTTGAGAGGCTAGCCAAAAACATTCAGTACTTC. This translates into CASSLERLAKNIQYF.

This clonotype was detected many times. The J gene is TRBJ2-7, the V gene TRBV7-2; 10 nucleotides match TRBD1. J gave up 5 bases and V 5 bases, and 6 bases lay outside the gene matches. This CDR3 spans 14 amino acids. Germline V gives CDR1 SGHTA, CDR2 FQGNSA. The CDR3 DNA is TGTGCCAGCAGCCCCAACGACAGGGGGCACGAGCAGTACTTC. It is translated as CASSPNDRGHEQYF.

This clonotype was seen ten or more times. The chain recombines TRBV7-6 with TRBJ2-1; 10 bases map to TRBD2. The CDR3 runs 16 residues. CDR1 is SGHVS and CDR2 is FNYEAQ in the germline V gene. Trimming at V came to 5 bases and at J to 1 base, leaving 5 bases not matched to a gene. The CDR3 DNA is TGTGCCAGCAGCAGACTTAGCGGGAGGTCCTACAATGAGCAGTTCTTC. Its translation: CASSRLSGRSYNEQFF.

This clonotype was seen only a few times. The rearrangement joins TRBV12-3 or TRBV12-4 to TRBJ2-7, with 7 bases aligning to TRBD1. The CDR3 has 14 amino acids. The V and J ends lost 3 bases and 6 bases, in that order; junction bases with no gene match: 8. CDR3 nucleotides: TGTGCCAGCAGTTTTAGGGGGCGAGGATCCGAGCAGTACTTC. Translation gives CASSFRGRGSEQYF.

At least ten counts were recorded for this clonotype. The chain is built from TRBV28 and TRBJ1-2; TRBD1 might be the D (5 bases). CDR1 is MDHEN, CDR2 SYDVKM, per germline. Trimming pared 4 bases from V and 6 bases from J, leaving 9 bases between. The CDR3 is 12 residues long. In DNA form, the CDR3 reads TGTGCCAGCAGTTGGGGGTTACATGGCTACACCTTC. Encoded protein: CASSWGLHGYTF.

The table lists this clonotype with many counts. This sequence joins TRBV7-6 and TRBJ2-3; the D is unclear. The CDR3 is 12 amino acids. Trimming took 1 base from V and 6 from J, leaving 5 bases between them. The V gene's germline CDR1 is SGHVS and CDR2 FNYEAQ. Written as DNA, the CDR3 is TGTGCCAGCAGCTTAGATTCCGATACGCAGTATTTT. This translates into CASSLDSDTQYF.

This clonotype was seen ten or more times. This chain uses TRBV11-2 with TRBJ2-2; D tentatively fits TRBD1 or TRBD2 (5 bases each). Trimming stripped 5 bases from V and 5 bases from J, with 15 bases between. The CDR3 runs to 15 residues. In germline, CDR1 is SGHAT, CDR2 FQNNGV. DNA for the CDR3: TGTGCCAGCAGCCGTTATCGCAGGGAGACCGGGGAGCTGTTTTTT. Translated: CASSRYRRETGELFF.

This clonotype has a count of ten or more. The CDR3 sequence: CASSFLRGAYEQYF. CDR3 DNA: TGTGCCAGCAGCTTCCTGCGGGGGGCCTACGAGCAGTACTTC. The chain couples TRBV7-2 to TRBJ2-7; 8 bases line up with TRBD2. J lost 2 bases, V lost 3 bases, and 3 bases had no gene match. The CDR3 sequence is 14 residues long. The germline gives CDR1 SGHTA, CDR2 FQGNSA.

At least ten counts were recorded for this clonotype. For the CDR3, the DNA is TGTGCCAGCAGCCAAGACAGATTAATGAACACTGAAGCTTTCTTT. Its protein is CASSQDRLMNTEAFF. This chain joins TRBV7-2 and TRBJ1-1; tentatively, D is TRBD1 (5 bases). The V gene's germline CDR1 is SGHTA and CDR2 FQGNSA. This CDR3 has 15 residues. Trimming removed 5 bases from V and 0 bases from J, with 13 bases in between.

At least ten counts were recorded for this clonotype. This sequence joins TRBV12-3 or TRBV12-4 and TRBJ2-1; D is undetermined. Trimming pared 0 bases from V and 9 bases from J, leaving 18 bases between. The CDR3 is made up of 16 amino acids. The CDR3 sequence: CASSLARPPAPGEQFF. The DNA of the CDR3 is TGTGCCAGCAGTTTAGCGAGACCCCCCGCACCGGGTGAGCAGTTCTTC.

Regarding this clonotype: A much larger clonotype is one base distant, so this may be a read error. The chain links TRBV6-5 to TRBJ2-7; D ambiguous. Germline CDR1 MNHEY, CDR2 SVGAGI. CDR3 size: 15 residues. V was clipped by 0 bases and J by 4 bases, with 13 bases between them. The CDR3, as DNA: TGTGCCAGCAGTTACTCTGTCGAGACATCGTACGAGCAGTACTTC. Protein product: CASSYSVETSYEQYF.

Ten or more counts support this clonotype. The chain links TRBV7-9 to TRBJ1-1; TRBD1 matches 7 bases. This CDR3 spans 15 amino acids. The junction had 6 bases not matched to a gene; V was cut back by 5 bases and J by 0 bases. Germline V CDR1 and CDR2: SEHNR, FQNEAQ (reference sequence). This chain's CDR3 is CASSAQGTLNTEAFF. CDR3 bases: TGTGCCAGCAGCGCACAGGGGACTTTGAACACTGAAGCTTTCTTT.